The 21 T cell receptor beta chains below were found in one sample sequenced in a study of vaccination and CD4 T cells after COVID-19. Sequence data for DNA of cultured CD4+ T cells were generated by the Oncomine TCR Beta short-read assay. DNA came from CD4+ T cells after culture. TCRdb independently ran MiXCR on the PCR reads; one entry per CDR3 protein. The sample shows about 10,000 distinct CDR3 sequences, around 28% of them seen only once. As for treatment: approximately nine-day PBMC culture with coronavirus spike peptide pools or control peptides (ViraFEST assay). Ahead of the COVID-19 pandemic (2011-2018), the CD4+ T cells of the unexposed donor were collected. These receptors have no known antigen. The material sequenced was CD4+ T cells from blood, cultured in vitro. All receptors come from a human donor in good health.

The chain is built from TRBV11-1 and TRBJ2-7; 9 bases agree with TRBD1. V lost 1 base and J lost 1; bases outside the gene matches: 8. The CDR3 is 17 amino acids. Germline loops: CDR1 SGHAT, CDR2 FQDESV (reference sequence). Here the CDR3 reads CASSLESGTGLSYEQYF. The CDR3 region has the DNA TGTGCCAGCAGCTTAGAATCCGGGACAGGGTTATCCTACGAGCAGTACTTC.

This clonotype turned up a few times. This CDR3 is CASSLRVHSEDTQYF. The CDR3 coding sequence is TGTGCCAGCAGCCTCCGTGTTCATAGTGAAGATACGCAGTATTTT. The chain employs TRBV7-3 and TRBJ2-3; D not certain. The germline CDR1 and CDR2 sequences are SGHTA and FQGTGA. The CDR3 spans 15 residues. V lost 5 bases, J lost 5 bases, and 17 bases lay in between.

The gene calls are TRBV20-1 and TRBJ2-6; the match to TRBD1 covers 7 bases. CDR3 length equals 15 residues. J lost 0 bases, V lost 3 bases, and 2 bases had no gene match. Germline V gives CDR1 DFQATT, CDR2 SNEGSKA (reference sequence). In DNA, the CDR3 is TGCAGTGCTAGCGGGACAGCCTCTGGGGCCAACGTCCTGACTTTC. Translated, it gives CSASGTASGANVLTF.

This clonotype was detected only a few times. The chain links TRBV7-2 to TRBJ2-3; D is unclear. The CDR3 covers 12 residues. V was cut by 6 bases and J by 5 bases, with 9 bases left in between. The germline gives CDR1 SGHTA, CDR2 FQGNSA. The CDR3 sequence: CASSGVRDTQYF. CDR3 sequence (DNA): TGTGCCAGCAGTGGGGTTAGAGATACGCAGTATTTT. The complete variable domain, with remaining parts taken from reference TRBV7-2 and TRBJ2-3, reads GAGVSQSPSNKVTEKGKDVELRCDPISGHTALYWYRQSLGQGLEFLIYFQGNSAPDKSGLPSDRFSAERTGGSVSTLTIQRTQQEDSAVYLCASSGVRDTQYFGPGTRLTVL.

V usage is TRBV2 and J usage is TRBJ1-1; D ambiguous. Germline CDR1 reads SNHLY; CDR2 reads FYNNEI. V was clipped by 6 bases and J by 1 base, with 15 bases between them. CDR3 size: 15 residues. CDR3: CASSADVGANTEAFF. The CDR3 region has the DNA TGTGCCAGCAGCGCGGACGTAGGAGCGAACACTGAAGCTTTCTTT.

This clonotype was picked up a small number of times. The V gene is TRBV7-6, the J gene TRBJ2-3; D is ambiguous. CDR3 length: 13 amino acids. Trimming shortened V by 5 bases and J by 3 bases, and 9 bases separated the two germline ends. CDR1 is SGHVS, CDR2 FNYEAQ, per germline. CDR3 amino acids: CASSGQVTDTQYF. CDR3 nucleotides: TGTGCCAGCAGCGGGCAGGTAACAGATACGCAGTATTTT.

The gene calls are TRBV11-3 and TRBJ1-6; D is undetermined. V lost 5 bases and J 7 bases, leaving 9 bases between the germline ends. Germline V gene lookup returns CDR1 SGHNT and CDR2 YENEEA. The CDR3 is 13 amino acids. The CDR3 here is CASSQRRNSPLHF. For the CDR3, the DNA is TGTGCCAGCAGCCAGCGAAGAAATTCACCCCTCCACTTT.

This clonotype has more than one count but fewer than ten. This chain joins TRBV15 and TRBJ2-3; 9 nucleotides align to TRBD2. Unmatched junction bases numbered 6, after V lost 0 bases and J lost 2 bases. Germline V lookup: CDR1 LNHNV, CDR2 YYDKDF (reference sequence). This CDR3 spans 17 amino acids. The CDR3: CATSRDSAGGPTDTQYF. CDR3 DNA sequence: TGTGCCACCAGCAGAGATTCGGCGGGAGGGCCCACAGATACGCAGTATTTT.

The chain joins TRBV20-1 to TRBJ2-1, with D maybe TRBD2 (6 bases). The V gene's germline CDR1 is DFQATT and CDR2 SNEGSKA (reference sequence). V was pared by 2 bases and J by 7 bases, with 24 bases between. This CDR3 region has 17 residues. The CDR3 loop reads CSARSKHRDSIHNEQFF. The CDR3 DNA is TGCAGTGCTAGATCGAAACACCGGGACTCTATTCATAATGAGCAGTTCTTC.

This chain joins TRBV21-1 and TRBJ2-5; the table's D call TRBD1 went unverified against the DNA. TRBV21-1 is classified as a pseudogene. This CDR3 is 16 amino acids long. CDR3 sequence: CATNKAGGTGVETQYF. DNA of the CDR3: TGTGCCACTAACAAAGCGGGCGGGACAGGGGTTGAGACCCAGTACTTC.

In this sample, this clonotype turned up a few times. This rearrangement joins TRBV6-1 to TRBJ1-5; TRBD1 agrees at 8 bases. Germline values: CDR1 MNHNS, CDR2 SASEGT. V was pared by 6 bases and J by 2 bases, with 9 bases of the junction left unmatched. The CDR3 is made up of 16 amino acids. This CDR3 reads CASRRQGLVGNQPQHF. In DNA form, the CDR3 reads TGTGCCAGCAGGAGACAGGGGCTGGTAGGCAATCAGCCCCAGCATTTT.

J is TRBJ2-1 and V is TRBV20-1, with D uncertain. CDR1 and CDR2 from the germline V gene are DFQATT and SNEGSKA (reference sequence). V lost 6 bases and J 5 bases, leaving 8 bases between the germline ends. The length of the CDR3 is 11 residues. The DNA for the CDR3 is TGCAGTGCCGCAACAGACAATGAGCAGTTCTTC. It specifies CSAATDNEQFF.

The chain combines TRBV28 with TRBJ2-6, with D perhaps TRBD2 (7 bases). Germline lookup yields CDR1 MDHEN and CDR2 SYDVKM. The CDR3 consists of 21 residues. V was shortened by 5 bases and J by 6 bases, with 32 bases between the two germline ends. The chain's CDR3 is CASSHPGGTWPRGLLANVLTF. The DNA of the CDR3 is TGTGCCAGCAGTCACCCCGGGGGGACATGGCCGCGGGGCTTACTGGCCAACGTCCTGACTTTC.

The chain is built from TRBV12-3 or TRBV12-4 and TRBJ2-1, with D possibly TRBD2 on 6 matching bases. V was cut by 2 bases and J by 6 bases, with 14 bases left in between. CDR3 length: 15 residues. The DNA for the CDR3 is TGTGCCAGCAGTTTATCGAGCGGAGGGGCCAATGAGCAGTTCTTC. Translated, it gives CASSLSSGGANEQFF.

The V and J genes are TRBV19 and TRBJ1-2, with a tentative D call TRBD1 (6 bases). CDR3 length equals 15 residues. Trimming cost V 5 bases and J 7 bases, with 20 bases left between them. The germline V gene encodes CDR1 LNHDA and CDR2 SQIVND (reference sequence). The CDR3 loop reads CASSRKDSSRSGYTF. DNA of the CDR3: TGTGCCAGTAGTCGAAAGGACAGCTCTCGGAGTGGCTACACCTTC.

The chain recombines TRBV10-3 with TRBJ1-1; 8 bases are shared with TRBD1. The germline CDR1 and CDR2 sequences are ENHRY and SYGVKD. With V trimmed by 11 bases and J by 0 bases, 8 bases remained unmatched. The CDR3 covers 14 residues. CDR3 in amino acids: CAVRTGIMNTEAFF. CDR3 coding DNA: TGTGCCGTACGGACAGGGATTATGAACACTGAAGCTTTCTTT.

This clonotype appeared a few times. The rearrangement joins TRBV6-2 or TRBV6-3 to TRBJ1-5, with 8 bases aligning to TRBD1. V was clipped by 0 bases and J by 2 bases; unmatched bases: 12. This CDR3 spans 19 amino acids. Germline CDR1 reads MNHEY; CDR2 reads SVGEGT. The CDR3 sequence is CASSYSLGRGHVGNQPQHF. CDR3 DNA: TGTGCCAGCAGTTACTCTCTGGGCAGGGGGCACGTGGGCAATCAGCCCCAGCATTTT.

This chain links TRBV24-1 with TRBJ2-2; weak D call: TRBD2 (6 bases). The CDR3 contains 14 residues. Germline CDR1 is KGHDR and CDR2 is SFDVKD. V lost 9 bases and J lost 7, with 17 bases in between. CDR3 amino acids: CATSVGRADGELFF. The CDR3 DNA reads TGTGCCACCTCCGTCGGGAGAGCAGACGGGGAGCTGTTTTTT.

This clonotype has only a few counts. Here the CDR3 DNA reads TGTGCCAGCATCCCCTCTCCGGGACAGGGATATGGCTACACCTTC. Translated, it gives CASIPSPGQGYGYTF. The chain is built from TRBV2 and TRBJ1-2; 9 nucleotides align to TRBD1. The ends lost 7 bases at V and 5 bases at J; junction bases unmatched: 11. The V gene's germline CDR1 is SNHLY and CDR2 FYNNEI. CDR3 length: 15 amino acids.

This clonotype showed up just a few times. This chain's CDR3 is CASSPTTGELFF. The DNA for the CDR3 is TGTGCCAGCAGCCCAACAACCGGGGAGCTGTTTTTT. The chain combines TRBV7-2 with TRBJ2-2; unclear D gene. The CDR3 is made up of 12 amino acids. Germline V CDR1 and CDR2: SGHTA, FQGNSA. V was shortened by 5 bases and J by 5 bases, with 6 bases between the two germline ends.

In this sample, this clonotype turned up a few times. V gene TRBV10-3 combines with J gene TRBJ2-5; 12 nucleotides match TRBD2. V dropped 3 bases and J dropped 5; count of bases not matched to a gene: 1. The CDR3 sequence is 14 residues long. Germline CDR1 and CDR2: ENHRY and SYGVKD. In DNA, the CDR3 is TGTGCCATCAGTGATACTAGCGGGAGGGAGACCCAGTACTTC. It is translated as CAISDTSGRETQYF.